One TCR beta chain is described in this entry. What antigen it recognizes has not been identified. The sample holds no much larger clone one base away, and base qualities are not on file. The entry originates in a study of blood T cell repertoires in COVID-19 (dated by TCRdb to the early 2020s). Regarding the research as a whole: Samples covering the acute and convalescent phases of COVID-19 were provided by collaborators in the United States, Italy and Spain. The material from the prospective study consisted of cDNA or gDNA derived from T cells, B-cell-depleted T cells, or PBMCs. The dataset comprised deeply sampled blood TCRbeta repertoires from subjects exposed to, actively infected with, or recovered from COVID-19. The repertoires were released in a freely available public database meant as a resource for research on the immune response to SARS-CoV-2. The samples were drawn from the first 160 participants of the ongoing ImmuneRACE study and from 950 to 1,500 subjects provided by 6 global collaborators. A de-identified subject ID, COVID-19 status, age in years and sex were almost always included in the sample metadata. Where available, HLA class I and class II types were taken from metadata supplied by the sample provider and were not determined by assay-based typing. Overall study results and their limits: The quantity of clinical and demographic metadata differed by source and by participant and was supplied without curation.

Whole blood was collected in K2EDTA tubes by collaborating institutions according to the institutions' own protocols. For TCRbeta analysis, collaborators shipped samples as frozen whole blood, isolated PBMCs, or DNA extracted from either of those sample types. Between the V and J ends, shortened by 9 bases and 4 bases respectively, the junction contains 9 bases. The CDR3 numbers 11 residues from cysteine through phenylalanine. The DNA shown is the 33-base CDR3, in frame from base 1. From a lookup of the germline V gene, CDR1 and CDR2 are MDHEN and SYDVKM. TCRbeta CDR3 regions were amplified from genomic DNA using the immunoSEQ Assay, a bias-controlled multiplex PCR. Per the authors' processing: The number of nucleated cells in each sample was estimated by amplification of reference gene primers within the assay. Sequence reads were collapsed and filtered to measure the absolute abundance of every unique TCRbeta CDR3 rearrangement. For each sample, productive Simpson clonality was calculated by taking the square root of Simpson's diversity index across productive rearrangements. Here the immuneACCESS table is served through TCRdb, limited to in-frame sequences with V and J called. Missing clones are a known gap in these copies; in checked studies unresolved V genes cover under half, and the rest lacks a known reason. For V, J and clone size, that table is used; D and trimming come from the DNA. Counted in this sample were around 180,000 clones; 70% to 90% of them appeared once. The ten largest make up over 2.5% of the sample.

This TCR came from a man aged 60 to 75 with acute or convalescent COVID-19. Recombination linked TRBV28 to TRBJ1-2; the D gene lacks a confident call. The material sequenced was peripheral blood. The CDR3 sequence is CASVGGYGYTF. The DNA sequence is as follows: TGTGCCAGTGTGGGAGGCTATGGCTACACCTTC.